This note documents a single T cell receptor (beta chain) sequence. Its antigen is not known. This record comes from a study of blood T cells in healthy people across ages. Study-wide results and caveats: TCR beta diversity tracked closely with naive T cell percentage. Across the age range, TCR beta diversity per million T cells fell in a roughly linear way.

Using a J-beta primer mix together with a sample-barcoded 5' primer, a second PCR was run for about 6 to 11 cycles. TCRdb analysed the 5' RACE reads with MiXCR anew, one entry per CDR3 protein. The sample gives 1.5 million to 2 million distinct CDR3 sequences, approximately 32% of which show up once; around 11% is in the top ten. Trimming removed 7 bases at V and 0 bases at J, with 22 bases between. The V gene's germline CDR1 is MNHEY and CDR2 SMNVEV (reference sequence). The CDR3 totals 18 residues. PBMCs numbering at least 7 million were isolated per sample. The total RNA that was extracted per sample amounted to at least 5.5 micrograms.

The specimen was blood. This TCR came from a woman under 40 in good health. V is TRBV27 and J is TRBJ2-1, with D hard to call. CDR3 loop: CASTPDPRSQSSYNEQFF. CDR3 DNA: TGTGCCAGCACCCCAGACCCCAGGAGCCAAAGCTCCTACAATGAGCAGTTCTTC.